Presented here are 32 T cell receptor beta chains from one specimen sequenced in a study of OX40 agonist ivuxolimab in advanced cancers. Produced via immunoSEQ multiplex PCR; TCRdb's table is partial and in-frame only. The table records 75,000 to 80,000 clones, around 86% of them present only once. Sequenced material: CD4+ or CD8+ T cells sorted from blood, taken in a trial of the OX40 agonist ivuxolimab. Every receptor here comes from an adult with an advanced solid tumor such as melanoma, head and neck, liver or kidney cancer.

This chain connects TRBV11-2 to TRBJ1-2; D gene ambiguous. Germline V CDR1 and CDR2: SGHAT, FQNNGV. CDR3 length equals 15 residues. V dropped 0 bases and J dropped 0 bases, with 8 bases sitting between them. CDR3 nucleotide sequence: TGTGCCAGCAGCTTAGATAGCGTAGCTAACTATGGCTACACCTTC. This codes for CASSLDSVANYGYTF.

This rearrangement joins TRBV18 to TRBJ1-1; 7 bases agree with TRBD1. CDR3 length equals 14 residues. Germline CDR1 is KGHSH and CDR2 is LQKENI. Germline trimming cut 5 bases from V and 5 bases from J; bases unmatched to any gene: 8. CDR3 amino acids: CASSATTGRTEAFF. For the CDR3, the DNA is TGTGCCAGCTCAGCTACGACAGGGAGGACTGAAGCTTTCTTT.

The J gene is TRBJ2-5, the V gene TRBV6-5; 11 nucleotides align to TRBD2. The V gene's germline CDR1 is MNHEY and CDR2 SVGAGI. There are 15 residues in the CDR3. V shed 5 bases and J 2 bases; nucleotides not matched to a gene: 4. CDR3 region: CASSRTSGQQETQYF. The CDR3 DNA reads TGTGCCAGCAGTCGGACTAGCGGGCAGCAAGAGACCCAGTACTTC.

This clone was seen a single time. CDR3 nucleotide sequence: TGTGCCAGCACCCGCCTTCCCCAGGGGGCTAGCTATGGCTACACCTTC. Its translation: CASTRLPQGASYGYTF. The chain recombines TRBV9 with TRBJ1-2; TRBD1 matches 8 bases. The trim removed 6 bases at V and 4 bases at J, leaving 14 bases unmatched. The CDR3 covers 16 residues. In germline, CDR1 is SGDLS, CDR2 YYNGEE. Full variable domain (remainder filled in from reference TRBV9 and TRBJ1-2): DSGVTQTPKHLITATGQRVTLRCSPRSGDLSVYWYQQSLDQGLQFLIQYYNGEERAKGNILERFSAQQFPDLHSELNLSSLELGDSALYFCASTRLPQGASYGYTFGSGTRLTVV.

The rearrangement joins TRBV19 to TRBJ1-2; D is unresolved. CDR3 length: 13 residues. In germline, CDR1 is LNHDA, CDR2 SQIVND (reference sequence). V lost 3 bases and J lost 6, with 11 bases in between. The CDR3 DNA reads as TGTGCCAGTAGTATCGGCCCCTTCGATGGCTACACCTTC. It yields the protein CASSIGPFDGYTF.

The CDR3 nucleotides read TGTGCCAGCAGCTTGGCGGACAGGGCGAGTATCTATGGCTACACCTTC. Protein product: CASSLADRASIYGYTF. The chain employs TRBV5-5 and TRBJ1-2; TRBD1 agrees at 8 bases. This CDR3 is built from 16 residues. Germline V gene sequence: CDR1 SGHKS, CDR2 YYEKEE (reference sequence). V shed 0 bases, J shed 4 bases, and the junction held 8 bases outside the gene matches.

The J gene is TRBJ2-2, the V gene TRBV4-1, with 7 bases identical to TRBD1. Germline CDR1 MGHRA, CDR2 YSYEKL. After removal of 8 bases from V and 4 bases from J, the junction contained 10 bases not matched to a gene. The CDR3 is made up of 15 amino acids. DNA of the CDR3: TGCGCCAGCGGATCCCGGGCAGGGGGCACCGGGGAGCTGTTTTTT. Its translation: CASGSRAGGTGELFF.

The chain recombines TRBV21-1 with TRBJ1-6; the D call in the table, TRBD1, was not verified against the DNA. TRBV21-1 is flagged as a pseudogene. This CDR3 spans 18 amino acids. Here the CDR3 reads CASSKAGGQWSYNSPLHF. The CDR3 DNA reads TGTGCCAGCAGCAAAGCTGGGGGACAGTGGAGTTATAATTCACCCCTCCACTTT.

CDR3 sequence: CASSLTGTGGAPIHF. The DNA of the CDR3 is TGTGCCAGCAGCTTAACCGGGACAGGGGGCGCCCCGATCCACTTT. The chain combines TRBV7-2 with TRBJ1-6; 12 nucleotides line up with TRBD1. The CDR3 has 15 amino acids. The V gene end was trimmed by 2 bases and the J gene end by 17 bases; junction bases not matched to a gene: 10. CDR1 and CDR2 (germline): SGHTA, FQGNSA.

The rearrangement uses TRBV7-2 and TRBJ1-2; TRBD1 matches at 7 bases. The length of the CDR3 is 14 residues. Germline assignment: CDR1 SGHTA and CDR2 FQGNSA. The V and J ends lost 5 bases and 2 bases, in that order; junction bases with no gene match: 5. The CDR3 region is CASSLRDRNYGYTF. CDR3 DNA sequence: TGTGCCAGCAGCCTCCGGGACAGAAACTATGGCTACACCTTC.

This clone was observed a few times. This chain connects TRBV7-2 to TRBJ1-4; D gene ambiguous. This CDR3 has 14 amino acids. The germline CDR1 and CDR2 sequences are SGHTA and FQGNSA. The V gene lost 1 base and the J gene lost 7 bases, with 10 bases spanning the gap. The CDR3 bases are TGTGCCAGCAGCTTAGTGCGGACTTCTGAAAAACTGTTTTTT. This sequence encodes CASSLVRTSEKLFF.

V usage is TRBV7-2 and J usage is TRBJ2-2; D is unclear. The CDR3 has 14 residues. The ends were cut back, 5 bases at V and 2 bases at J, with 9 bases in the middle. Germline assignment: CDR1 SGHTA and CDR2 FQGNSA. CDR3 nucleotides: TGTGCCAGCAGCGGTTTGGTTAACACCGGGGAGCTGTTTTTT. Amino acid sequence: CASSGLVNTGELFF. Drawing the rest from reference TRBV7-2 and TRBJ2-2, the complete variable domain is GAGVSQSPSNKVTEKGKDVELRCDPISGHTALYWYRQSLGQGLEFLIYFQGNSAPDKSGLPSDRFSAERTGGSVSTLTIQRTQQEDSAVYLCASSGLVNTGELFFGEGSRLTVL.

The chain carries TRBV6-1 and TRBJ2-7; D ambiguous. Per germline, CDR1 MNHNS and CDR2 SASEGT. The CDR3 is made up of 11 amino acids. V was cut by 7 bases and J by 7 bases, with 11 bases left in between. Here the CDR3 DNA reads TGTGCCAGCAACGGGTTGGGAGAGCAGTACTTC. This translates into CASNGLGEQYF.

V gene TRBV25-1 combines with J gene TRBJ1-6; 9 bases line up with TRBD1. The CDR3 contains 15 residues. The V gene end was trimmed by 4 bases and the J gene end by 10 bases; junction bases not matched to a gene: 8. Looked up from germline, CDR1 is MGHDK and CDR2 is SYGVNS. This CDR3 reads CASSVTGTGNSPLHF. The CDR3 nucleotides read TGTGCCAGCAGTGTTACCGGGACAGGGAACTCACCCCTCCACTTT.

The V gene is TRBV28, the J gene TRBJ1-5; D gene ambiguous. Germline V gene lookup returns CDR1 MDHEN and CDR2 SYDVKM. The ends were cut back, 4 bases at V and 5 bases at J, with 6 bases in the middle. CDR3 length equals 12 residues. The CDR3, as DNA: TGTGCCAGCAGTTCCGTAGATCAGCCCCAGCATTTT. Translation: CASSSVDQPQHF.

V gene TRBV4-1 combines with J gene TRBJ1-4; 9 nucleotides line up with TRBD1. V lost 5 bases to trimming and J lost 7 bases; unmatched junction nucleotides: 5. CDR1 is MGHRA, CDR2 YSYEKL, per germline. This CDR3 region has 14 residues. CDR3 nucleotide sequence: TGCGCCAGCAGCTTACAGACAGGGGGTGAAAAACTGTTTTTT. This encodes CASSLQTGGEKLFF.

This chain links TRBV9 with TRBJ2-7; unclear D gene. CDR3 length: 12 amino acids. CDR1 and CDR2 from the germline V gene are SGDLS and YYNGEE. Between the trimmed V and J ends, which lost 0 bases and 7 bases, there was a span of 8 bases. The CDR3 DNA follows: TGTGCCAGCAGCGTAGGTAGCCGGGAGCAGTACTTC. It yields the protein CASSVGSREQYF.

The J gene is TRBJ2-2, the V gene TRBV29-1; no clear D. CDR1 and CDR2 from the germline V gene are SQVTM and ANQGSEA. The CDR3 runs to 12 residues. V lost 4 bases, J lost 6 bases, and 9 bases lay in between. CDR3 in DNA: TGCAGCGTTGTTGCCGGGCCCGGGGAGCTGTTTTTT. Translating it yields CSVVAGPGELFF.

The chain has TRBV6-1 and TRBJ2-5, with 8 bases matching TRBD1. The CDR3 contains 14 residues. V was pared by 7 bases and J by 0 bases, with 4 bases of the junction left unmatched. Germline values: CDR1 MNHNS, CDR2 SASEGT. The CDR3 coding sequence is TGTGCCAGCACCTTGACAGGGGACCAAGAGACCCAGTACTTC. Protein: CASTLTGDQETQYF.

The chain employs TRBV6-6 and TRBJ2-1, with TRBD1 identical over 7 bases. The CDR3 runs 13 residues. The V segment lost 8 bases and the J segment 10 bases; nucleotides outside the gene matches: 11. Germline CDR1 MNHNY, CDR2 SVGAGI (reference sequence). The CDR3 bases are TGTGCCAGCGGCTCAGGGGGTTTACGGGAGCAGTTCTTC. This translates into CASGSGGLREQFF.

The V and J genes are TRBV6-1 and TRBJ1-2, with unresolved D. V lost 10 bases to trimming and J lost 14 bases, with 17 bases between them. Germline V gives CDR1 MNHNS, CDR2 SASEGT. The CDR3 covers 10 residues. CDR3 DNA: TGTGCCACCAATTGGTACCCTCGGACCTTC. It specifies CATNWYPRTF.

The V gene is TRBV30, the J gene TRBJ1-5; D remains ambiguous. V gave up 5 bases and J gave up 1 base, with 21 bases separating them. In germline, CDR1 is GTSNPN, CDR2 SVGIG (reference sequence). The CDR3 length is 17 residues. CDR3 amino acids: CAWGDRAGISSNQPQHF. DNA of the CDR3: TGTGCCTGGGGCGACCGGGCGGGTATATCGAGCAATCAGCCCCAGCATTTT.

The rearrangement joins TRBV6-1 to TRBJ2-3; TRBD1 matches at 7 bases. Germline V lookup: CDR1 MNHNS, CDR2 SASEGT. The CDR3 has 14 residues. The V segment lost 7 bases and the J segment 5 bases; nucleotides outside the gene matches: 9. In DNA, the CDR3 is TGTGCCAGCATGCGTCAGACAGGGATAGATACGCAGTATTTT. Translated, it gives CASMRQTGIDTQYF.

V usage is TRBV29-1 and J usage is TRBJ2-7; 7 bases are shared with TRBD1. V shed 6 bases, J shed 0 bases, and the junction held 8 bases outside the gene matches. The CDR3 has 14 amino acids. From germline, CDR1 is SQVTM and CDR2 ANQGSEA. CDR3 DNA: TGCAGCGTAATGAGACAGGGCAGCTCCTACGAGCAGTACTTC. Its translation is CSVMRQGSSYEQYF.

This clone was seen a single time. V and J are TRBV5-6 and TRBJ1-5; 8 bases are shared with TRBD1. Trimming removed 0 bases from V and 5 bases from J; junction bases left unmatched: 10. The length of the CDR3 is 17 residues. Germline V gene lookup returns CDR1 SGHDT and CDR2 YYEEEE. The CDR3: CASSLGQGAAGDQPQHF. CDR3 coding DNA: TGTGCCAGCAGCTTGGGGCAGGGGGCGGCAGGGGATCAGCCCCAGCATTTT.

This chain connects TRBV28 to TRBJ2-1; TRBD2 aligns across 9 bases. The CDR3 is made up of 14 amino acids. Germline assignment: CDR1 MDHEN and CDR2 SYDVKM. The V segment lost 7 bases and the J segment 2 bases; nucleotides outside the gene matches: 3. The CDR3 protein is CASTLAGAYNEQFF. The CDR3 coding sequence is TGTGCCAGCACCTTAGCGGGGGCCTACAATGAGCAGTTCTTC.

The chain recombines TRBV28 with TRBJ1-3, with 7 bases lining up with TRBD1. Germline lookup yields CDR1 MDHEN and CDR2 SYDVKM. The length of the CDR3 is 14 residues. With V trimmed by 2 bases and J by 4 bases, 2 bases remained unmatched. CDR3: CASSLDRAGNTIYF. In DNA, the CDR3 is TGTGCCAGCAGTTTAGACAGGGCCGGAAACACCATATATTTT.

The rearrangement uses TRBV30 and TRBJ2-5; D is unclear. This CDR3 contains 11 residues. V was shortened by 2 bases and J by 5 bases, with 6 bases between the two germline ends. The germline V gene has CDR1 GTSNPN and CDR2 SVGIG (reference sequence). As DNA, the CDR3 is TGTGCCTGGAGTACGGAGGAGACCCAGTACTTC. Its translation: CAWSTEETQYF.

The chain couples TRBV19 to TRBJ1-5; D is uncertain. Trimming removed 0 bases from V and 1 base from J, with 16 bases in between. Germline CDR1 and CDR2: LNHDA and SQIVND (reference sequence). This CDR3 has 18 residues. CDR3 amino acids: CASSIDQEGLGSNQPQHF. The CDR3 DNA sequence: TGTGCCAGTAGTATAGATCAGGAAGGACTAGGAAGCAATCAGCCCCAGCATTTT.

The genes are TRBV20-1 and TRBJ2-5; a weak D match, TRBD2 (5 bases). From germline, CDR1 is DFQATT and CDR2 SNEGSKA (reference sequence). The CDR3 loop spans 11 amino acids. With 5 bases removed from V and 9 bases from J, the gap between germline ends came to 13 bases. The CDR3 spells CSASAARAQYF. CDR3 nucleotide sequence: TGCAGTGCTTCAGCGGCCCGGGCCCAGTACTTC.

The chain joins TRBV15 to TRBJ2-1; D gene uncertain. Germline-derived CDR1 and CDR2 are LNHNV and YYDKDF (reference sequence). V was clipped by 4 bases and J by 4 bases, with 8 bases between them. The CDR3 runs to 13 residues. Here the CDR3 reads CATSKRSYNEQFF. CDR3 sequence (DNA): TGTGCCACCAGCAAACGAAGTTACAATGAGCAGTTCTTC.

The rearrangement joins TRBV30 to TRBJ2-5; no firm D call. This CDR3 comprises 13 residues. V was shortened by 0 bases and J by 2 bases, with 7 bases between the two germline ends. Germline CDR1 GTSNPN, CDR2 SVGIG (reference sequence). CDR3 region: CAWSVGQQETQYF. The CDR3 region has the DNA TGTGCCTGGAGTGTTGGGCAGCAAGAGACCCAGTACTTC.